This T cell receptor (beta chain) stems from a study of cytomegalovirus exposure and HLA in healthy donors. Study observations and caveats: It was likely that a cluster of highly shared sequence variants was a sequencing artifact. Several of the most significant clusters appeared linked to common viral pathogens, based on a later analysis. The authors enumerated roughly 180 TCR beta chains as linked to cytomegalovirus. In an earlier analysis, in some 540 donors, most V segments appeared productive either ~90% or ~30% of the time.

The CDR3 runs 14 residues. Trimming stripped 8 bases from V and 1 base from J, with 14 bases between. Looked up from germline, CDR1 is LNHDA and CDR2 is SQIVND (reference sequence). The primer mix had 60 Vbeta and 13 Jbeta primers. TCRdb keeps only in-frame clones here, not all; method: immunoSEQ multiplex PCR. This repertoire includes roughly 100,000 clones. Notes on this clone: Its matching antigen is unknown.

The origin of this receptor is a woman aged 25 to 39 in good health and CMV-seronegative. The specimen sequenced was PBMCs. The chain carries TRBV19 and TRBJ2-5; tentative D call: TRBD1 (5 bases). CDR3 residues: CASRSAGSQETQYF. CDR3 nucleotide sequence: TGTGCCAGTCGCAGCGCAGGGTCCCAAGAGACCCAGTACTTC.